This T cell receptor (beta chain) was identified in a study of T cell changes during pregnancy in multiple sclerosis. The data were produced by immunoSEQ multiplex PCR, yet TCRdb's version contains in-frame clones alone and is incomplete. The repertoire holds roughly 60,000 clones, 75% to 90% seen once, with over 0.5% in the top ten. The CDR3 contains 14 residues. The V and J ends lost 2 bases and 1 base respectively, with 9 bases between them. Germline values: CDR1 SGDLS, CDR2 YYNGEE. The clonotype originates from a female donor with multiple sclerosis, enrolled in a pregnancy study. Material: CD4+ T cells from peripheral blood mononuclear cells, obtained in the first trimester of pregnancy. This chain uses TRBV9 with TRBJ1-1; D is unresolved. The CDR3 is CASSVAVANTEAFF. The CDR3 DNA reads as TGTGCCAGCAGCGTGGCAGTTGCGAACACTGAAGCTTTCTTT.